The 28 T cell receptor beta chains below come from one sample, sequenced in a study of T cells in Graves' hyperthyroidism and ophthalmopathy. RNA transcripts gave rise to amplified TCR beta CDR3 regions. With the HTBI primer set, the TCR CDR3 went through a first round of RT-PCR. Each CDR3 protein is one row after TCRdb ran MiXCR on the multiplex PCR reads. Here the sample spans approximately 740,000 distinct CDR3 sequences, approximately 14% being singletons. Specimen: blood. The receptors here all came from a woman aged 18 to 35 with Graves' hyperthyroidism.

The sample holds many counts of this clonotype. CDR3 residues: CASSLSATDTQYF. For the CDR3, the DNA is TGTGCCAGCAGCTTAAGTGCCACAGATACGCAGTATTTT. The chain is built from TRBV7-9 and TRBJ2-3; D ambiguous. Germline V gene lookup returns CDR1 SEHNR and CDR2 FQNEAQ (reference sequence). V lost 2 bases, J lost 2 bases, and 5 bases lay in between. The CDR3 is 13 amino acids.

This clonotype was observed at least ten times. The rearrangement uses TRBV27 and TRBJ1-2; D is unresolved. CDR1 is MNHEY and CDR2 is SMNVEV in the germline V gene (reference sequence). This CDR3 has 13 amino acids. Trimming left V 0 bases short and J 5 bases short, with 7 bases between. The chain's CDR3 is CASSLSASYGYTF. The CDR3 DNA sequence: TGTGCCAGCAGTTTATCGGCGTCATATGGCTACACCTTC.

This clonotype was detected many times. This chain joins TRBV7-8 and TRBJ2-7; D is unclear. The V gene's germline CDR1 is SGHVS and CDR2 FQNEAQ. This CDR3 has 13 residues. With 2 bases removed from V and 6 bases from J, the gap between germline ends came to 11 bases. The CDR3 DNA reads as TGTGCCAGCAGCTTACCACCAGCGACCGAGCAGTACTTC. As protein: CASSLPPATEQYF.

This chain joins TRBV18 and TRBJ2-2; the match to TRBD2 covers 8 bases. Germline trimming cut 3 bases from V and 0 bases from J; bases unmatched to any gene: 6. Germline CDR1 KGHSH, CDR2 LQKENI. The CDR3 is 17 amino acids. The CDR3 DNA reads as TGTGCCAGCTCACCGGTCCCGGGAGGGGCGAACACCGGGGAGCTGTTTTTT. Amino acid sequence: CASSPVPGGANTGELFF.

This clonotype was observed a few times. The V gene is TRBV7-9, the J gene TRBJ1-5; D perhaps matches TRBD1 (5 bases). The germline V gene has CDR1 SEHNR and CDR2 FQNEAQ (reference sequence). V dropped 1 base and J dropped 0 bases, with 13 bases sitting between them. CDR3 length: 17 residues. CDR3 DNA sequence: TGTGCCAGCAGCTTAGATGTACAGGTCGATAGCAATCAGCCCCAGCATTTT. This gives the protein CASSLDVQVDSNQPQHF.

There are a few counts of this clonotype. The V gene is TRBV30, the J gene TRBJ1-6; TRBD1 matches 7 bases. Germline V gene sequence: CDR1 GTSNPN, CDR2 SVGIG (reference sequence). The CDR3 has 13 residues. The J segment lost 9 bases and the V segment lost 3 bases, leaving 5 bases of the junction unmatched. CDR3 sequence (DNA): TGTGCCTGGAGGAGGGACAGTGGTTCACCCCTCCACTTT. Translation gives CAWRRDSGSPLHF.

The V gene is TRBV13, the J gene TRBJ2-6; D gene uncertain. Per germline, CDR1 PRHDT and CDR2 FYEKMQ (reference sequence). This CDR3 has 16 amino acids. The V and J ends lost 5 bases and 0 bases respectively, with 11 bases between them. This CDR3 is CASSDTARSGANVLTF. The CDR3 region has the DNA TGTGCCAGCAGCGATACCGCGCGCTCTGGGGCCAACGTCCTGACTTTC.

This clonotype was counted at least ten times. The J gene is TRBJ2-1, the V gene TRBV2, with D uncertain. The V end lost 3 bases, the J end lost 4 bases, and 13 bases lay between the germline ends. The CDR3 spans 15 residues. Germline V gives CDR1 SNHLY, CDR2 FYNNEI. The CDR3 nucleotides are TGTGCCAGCAGTGACGGGCGATCTGCATACAATGAGCAGTTCTTC. Translating gives CASSDGRSAYNEQFF.

This chain links TRBV28 with TRBJ2-5; tentatively, D is TRBD1 (5 bases). Germline-derived CDR1 and CDR2 are MDHEN and SYDVKM. The CDR3 consists of 15 residues. Trimming took off 4 bases at V and 4 bases at J, with 16 bases between the two ends. In nucleotides, the CDR3 is TGTGCCAGCAGTTCCCTCAGGGCGTTGATAGAGACCCAGTACTTC. This gives the protein CASSSLRALIETQYF.

This clonotype was counted many times. This chain joins TRBV28 and TRBJ2-3, with 7 bases aligning to TRBD2. Per the germline V gene, CDR1 is MDHEN and CDR2 is SYDVKM. V was pared by 0 bases and J by 5 bases, with 11 bases of the junction left unmatched. This CDR3 comprises 17 residues. CDR3 region: CASSLCRREMVLDTQYF. CDR3 bases: TGTGCCAGCAGTTTATGCCGGCGGGAGATGGTCTTAGATACGCAGTATTTT.

This clonotype was seen a few times. J is TRBJ1-2 and V is TRBV9; a possible D gene is TRBD1 (5 bases). CDR3 length: 15 residues. Between the trimmed V and J ends, which lost 0 bases and 2 bases, there was a span of 11 bases. From germline, CDR1 is SGDLS and CDR2 YYNGEE. CDR3 bases: TGTGCCAGCAGCGTAGCTGCGGGGGGGAACTATGGCTACACCTTC. Its translation: CASSVAAGGNYGYTF.

This clonotype was found many times. V gene TRBV29-1 combines with J gene TRBJ1-1; possibly TRBD1 for D (6 bases). This CDR3 has 13 amino acids. The ends were cut back, 7 bases at V and 1 base at J, with 13 bases in the middle. Germline V gene sequence: CDR1 SQVTM, CDR2 ANQGSEA. The CDR3 DNA sequence: TGCAGCGCCGCGGCGGGACAGAACACTGAAGCTTTCTTT. As protein: CSAAAGQNTEAFF.

The chain employs TRBV27 and TRBJ2-5, with D uncertain. This CDR3 is built from 16 residues. The germline V gene encodes CDR1 MNHEY and CDR2 SMNVEV (reference sequence). V lost 6 bases and J lost 3, with 20 bases in between. In nucleotides, the CDR3 is TGTGCCAGCAGCCCCTTGGTCTGGGCCGAGGAAGAGACCCAGTACTTC. It encodes CASSPLVWAEEETQYF.

V and J are TRBV14 and TRBJ2-1, with D uncertain. Germline V gene data show CDR1 as SGHDN and CDR2 as FVKESK. The CDR3 is 16 residues long. The V gene lost 1 base and the J gene lost 0 bases, with 10 bases spanning the gap. CDR3 sequence: CASSQGRLSSYNEQFF. CDR3 sequence (DNA): TGTGCCAGCAGCCAAGGCCGTCTGAGCTCCTACAATGAGCAGTTCTTC.

This clonotype showed up just a few times. The rearrangement joins TRBV30 to TRBJ2-3, with 11 bases fitting TRBD2. This CDR3 is 14 amino acids long. Germline-derived CDR1 and CDR2 are GTSNPN and SVGIG (reference sequence). V lost 5 bases and J lost 6; bases outside the gene matches: 7. CDR3 in DNA: TGTGCCTGGCCCCTAGCGGGAGGACGGGATACGCAGTATTTT. Encoded protein: CAWPLAGGRDTQYF.

There are many counts of this clonotype. The chain is built from TRBV2 and TRBJ1-1; D is unclear. Germline CDR1 and CDR2: SNHLY and FYNNEI. Trimming removed 6 bases from V and 3 bases from J, with 17 bases in between. The CDR3 covers 15 residues. In nucleotides, the CDR3 is TGTGCCAGCAGCACTATGGGGTATACCTACACTGAAGCTTTCTTT. Its translation: CASSTMGYTYTEAFF.

This clonotype was seen more than once but under ten times. The chain carries TRBV30 and TRBJ2-3, with TRBD2 matching 10 bases. The CDR3 has 17 amino acids. With V trimmed by 2 bases and J by 9 bases, 17 bases remained unmatched. In germline, CDR1 is GTSNPN, CDR2 SVGIG (reference sequence). The CDR3 sequence: CAWSNWLAGAGLGTQYF. CDR3 nucleotides: TGTGCCTGGAGTAATTGGCTAGCGGGAGCGGGGCTGGGCACGCAGTATTTT.

This clonotype was found many times. Written as DNA, the CDR3 is TGTGCCTGGTCTACAGGGGACTACGGGGAGCTGTTTTTT. The encoded protein is CAWSTGDYGELFF. The rearrangement links TRBV30 to TRBJ2-2; D may match TRBD1 or TRBD2 (7 bases each). CDR3 length equals 13 residues. Trimming pared 5 bases from V and 7 bases from J, leaving 14 bases between. The V gene's germline CDR1 is GTSNPN and CDR2 SVGIG (reference sequence).

In its sample, this clonotype was seen many times. V usage is TRBV12-3 or TRBV12-4 and J usage is TRBJ2-3; D perhaps matches TRBD1 (6 bases). The V gene lost 10 bases and the J gene lost 0 bases, with 11 bases spanning the gap. The CDR3 length is 13 residues. The CDR3 region has the DNA TGTGCCACTAGAGGGGGTAGCACAGATACGCAGTATTTT. Translated: CATRGGSTDTQYF.

This clonotype was seen repeatedly, ten times or more. The CDR3 loop reads CASRDRAPLQPQHF. The DNA of the CDR3 is TGTGCCAGCAGAGACAGGGCTCCTCTGCAGCCCCAGCATTTT. This rearrangement joins TRBV2 to TRBJ1-5; 7 nucleotides match TRBD1. This CDR3 is built from 14 residues. J gave up 7 bases and V 6 bases, and 9 bases lay outside the gene matches. From germline, CDR1 is SNHLY and CDR2 FYNNEI.

The chain combines TRBV20-1 with TRBJ2-1, with 10 bases lining up with TRBD2. Per germline, CDR1 DFQATT and CDR2 SNEGSKA (reference sequence). Trimming removed 6 bases from V and 4 bases from J; junction bases left unmatched: 12. The CDR3 consists of 16 residues. The DNA of the CDR3 is TGCAGTGCCACAGGAGGTCTAGCGGGAGTTTACAATGAGCAGTTCTTC. This gives the protein CSATGGLAGVYNEQFF.

This clonotype appeared many times. The J gene is TRBJ1-5, the V gene TRBV12-3 or TRBV12-4; 7 bases align to TRBD1. The length of the CDR3 is 15 residues. V lost 6 bases to trimming and J lost 6 bases; unmatched junction nucleotides: 11. The CDR3 loop reads CASSPDRVRSQPQHF. CDR3 DNA sequence: TGTGCCAGCAGCCCTGACAGGGTTAGGAGTCAGCCCCAGCATTTT.

The chain employs TRBV27 and TRBJ2-3; TRBD2 matches 13 bases. The CDR3 has 19 residues. The V gene end was trimmed by 8 bases and the J gene end by 2 bases; junction bases not matched to a gene: 16. The germline V gene has CDR1 MNHEY and CDR2 SMNVEV (reference sequence). For the CDR3, the DNA is TGTGCCAGCGGAGACAGGCCACTAGCGGGAGGGCCGTTCACAGATACGCAGTATTTT. Encoded protein: CASGDRPLAGGPFTDTQYF.

This clonotype showed up just a few times. The J gene is TRBJ2-7, the V gene TRBV14; D might be TRBD2 (5 bases). Germline values: CDR1 SGHDN, CDR2 FVKESK. V was pared by 4 bases and J by 5 bases, with 12 bases between. CDR3 length equals 13 residues. The CDR3 protein is CASSLLDWDEQYF. The CDR3 DNA is TGTGCCAGCAGCCTCTTGGACTGGGACGAGCAGTACTTC.

This clonotype came up many times. J is TRBJ2-2 and V is TRBV11-2; 8 nucleotides line up with TRBD1. After removal of 4 bases from V and 1 base from J, the junction contained 5 bases not matched to a gene. CDR1 and CDR2 from the germline V gene are SGHAT and FQNNGV. CDR3 length equals 16 residues. CDR3 DNA sequence: TGTGCCAGCAGCTCCGACAGGGGCCTGAACACCGGGGAGCTGTTTTTT. It translates to CASSSDRGLNTGELFF.

The chain couples TRBV4-1 to TRBJ2-4; D may be TRBD1 (7 bases). Germline V gives CDR1 MGHRA, CDR2 YSYEKL. V gave up 4 bases and J gave up 6 bases, with 16 bases separating them. The CDR3 consists of 15 residues. This chain's CDR3 is CASSPRGGDRNIQYF. The CDR3 bases are TGCGCCAGCAGCCCTCGCGGAGGGGACAGAAACATTCAGTACTTC.

This clonotype was detected a few times. This chain joins TRBV20-1 and TRBJ2-1, with 12 positions matching TRBD2. Losses at the gene ends were 5 bases for V and 8 bases for J; bases not matched to a gene: 7. CDR1 is DFQATT, CDR2 SNEGSKA, per germline (reference sequence). This CDR3 is built from 14 residues. The CDR3 nucleotides read TGCAGTGCTGGGACTAGCGGGTTTTTCCATGAGCAGTTCTTC. It translates to CSAGTSGFFHEQFF.

This sequence joins TRBV29-1 and TRBJ1-1; maybe TRBD1 (5 bases). This CDR3 region has 12 residues. The V gene lost 7 bases and the J gene lost 3 bases, with 12 bases spanning the gap. Germline V lookup: CDR1 SQVTM, CDR2 ANQGSEA. The CDR3, as DNA: TGCAGCGCTCAAGACAGCCACACTGAAGCTTTCTTT. Its translation is CSAQDSHTEAFF.